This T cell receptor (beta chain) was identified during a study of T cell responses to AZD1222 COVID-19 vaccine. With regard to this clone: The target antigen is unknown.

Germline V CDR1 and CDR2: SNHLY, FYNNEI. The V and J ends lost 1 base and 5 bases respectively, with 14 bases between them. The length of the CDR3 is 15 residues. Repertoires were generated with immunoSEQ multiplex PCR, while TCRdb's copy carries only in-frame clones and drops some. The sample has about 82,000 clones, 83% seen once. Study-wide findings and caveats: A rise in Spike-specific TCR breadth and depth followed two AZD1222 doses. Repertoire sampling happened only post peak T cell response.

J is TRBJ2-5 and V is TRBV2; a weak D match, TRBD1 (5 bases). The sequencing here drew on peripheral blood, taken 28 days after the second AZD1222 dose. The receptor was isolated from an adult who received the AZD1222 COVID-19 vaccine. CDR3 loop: CASSEDGAGMETQYF. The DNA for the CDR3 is TGTGCCAGCAGTGAAGATGGGGCAGGGATGGAGACCCAGTACTTC.